Each of the 29 T cell receptor beta chains below was sequenced from the same sample in a study of cytomegalovirus exposure and HLA in healthy donors. The PCR had 60 Vbeta and 13 Jbeta primers. Sequenced by immunoSEQ multiplex PCR; TCRdb stores in-frame clones only, minus some. The sample holds 90,000 to 150,000 clones; approximately 80% are singletons and the top ten take around 3.5%. Sequencing input: PBMCs. These receptors were taken from a human donor in good health.

This CDR3 is CASSPRGAGLAGGTQYF. The DNA of the CDR3 is TGTGCCAGCAGCCCCAGGGGGGCGGGACTAGCGGGAGGTACGCAGTATTTT. The chain uses TRBV7-6 and TRBJ2-3; 15 nucleotides align to TRBD2. V trimming: 5 bases; J trimming: 8 bases; junction bases outside the gene matches: 11. The CDR3 runs to 17 residues. Germline V gene data show CDR1 as SGHVS and CDR2 as FNYEAQ.

V is TRBV7-3 and J is TRBJ2-5, with TRBD2 identical over 13 bases. CDR1 SGHTA and CDR2 FQGTGA come from the germline V gene. The CDR3 is 17 amino acids. V lost 1 base to trimming and J lost 5 bases; unmatched junction nucleotides: 7. The CDR3 DNA reads TGTGCCAGCAGCTTAAATGGACTAGCGGGAGTTGGGGAGACCCAGTACTTC. Protein: CASSLNGLAGVGETQYF.

V and J are TRBV7-9 and TRBJ2-1; D gene ambiguous. Germline values: CDR1 SEHNR, CDR2 FQNEAQ (reference sequence). CDR3 size: 16 residues. The ends were cut back, 0 bases at V and 2 bases at J, with 11 bases in the middle. The CDR3 spells CASSLARDSTYNEQFF. In nucleotides, the CDR3 is TGTGCCAGCAGCTTAGCGCGAGACTCAACCTACAATGAGCAGTTCTTC.

This clone was recorded a few times. The rearrangement joins TRBV29-1 to TRBJ1-5; D is possibly TRBD1 (5 bases). The V gene lost 4 bases and the J gene lost 1 base, with 8 bases spanning the gap. The germline V gene has CDR1 SQVTM and CDR2 ANQGSEA. This CDR3 spans 13 amino acids. The CDR3 loop reads CSVGGGSNQPQHF. The CDR3 DNA sequence: TGCAGCGTTGGTGGGGGGAGCAATCAGCCCCAGCATTTT.

Notes on this clone: At one of its ends the junction is not consistent with the germline gene, which may arise from a read error. The chain's CDR3 is CASSLAPSGGYNGQFF. The CDR3 coding sequence is TGCGCCAGCAGCCTGGCGCCTAGCGGGGGTTACAATGGGCAGTTCTTC. The rearrangement uses TRBV5-1 and TRBJ2-1, with 10 bases matching TRBD2. The V gene's germline CDR1 is SGHRS and CDR2 YFSETQ. CDR3 size: 16 residues.

The table lists this clone with a count of one. The chain has TRBV6-6 and TRBJ2-7; D is undetermined. The ends were cut back, 7 bases at V and 1 base at J, with 20 bases in the middle. The germline gives CDR1 MNHNY, CDR2 SVGAGI (reference sequence). This CDR3 is 16 amino acids long. CDR3 region: CASTPGAFVGSYEQYF. CDR3 DNA: TGTGCCAGCACTCCCGGCGCATTCGTCGGGTCCTACGAGCAGTACTTC.

The sample holds a few counts of this clone. V and J are TRBV4-1 and TRBJ1-5; D is possibly TRBD1 (5 bases). The germline gives CDR1 MGHRA, CDR2 YSYEKL. This CDR3 spans 19 amino acids. V lost 0 bases and J 0 bases, leaving 18 bases between the germline ends. Here the CDR3 reads CASSQDPAGGVNSNQPQHF. DNA for the CDR3: TGCGCCAGCAGCCAAGATCCGGCAGGAGGGGTTAATAGCAATCAGCCCCAGCATTTT.

J is TRBJ2-2 and V is TRBV19, with D possibly TRBD2 on 5 matching bases. Per germline, CDR1 LNHDA and CDR2 SQIVND (reference sequence). The V and J ends lost 6 bases and 6 bases respectively, with 17 bases between them. This CDR3 region has 15 residues. The DNA of the CDR3 is TGTGCCAGTAGCAACAAGGGATCCGGGGCCGGGGAGCTGTTTTTT. This sequence encodes CASSNKGSGAGELFF.

Of note for this clone: Other DNA sequences from this sample encode an identical CDR3 as well. The gene calls are TRBV9 and TRBJ2-5; unclear D gene. V was shortened by 0 bases and J by 2 bases, with 5 bases between the two germline ends. The CDR3 totals 13 residues. Germline V CDR1 and CDR2: SGDLS, YYNGEE. CDR3: CASSVGGQETQYF. DNA for the CDR3: TGTGCCAGCAGCGTAGGAGGACAAGAGACCCAGTACTTC.

In regard to this clone: The missing conserved phenylalanine or tryptophan at the end of this CDR3 makes a read error likely. The chain recombines TRBV28 with TRBJ2-4; 7 nucleotides match TRBD1. CDR3 length: 15 amino acids. V lost 4 bases to trimming and J lost 9 bases; unmatched junction nucleotides: 12. Germline loops: CDR1 MDHEN, CDR2 SYDVKM. The CDR3 DNA reads TGTGCCAGCAGTTCCGACAGGGTTGGGGGCGCCATTCAGTACCTC. Protein: CASSSDRVGGAIQYL.

This clone was picked up a small number of times. This rearrangement joins TRBV19 to TRBJ2-7; TRBD1 aligns across 10 bases. Trimming removed 10 bases from V and 4 bases from J; junction bases left unmatched: 7. Germline V lookup: CDR1 LNHDA, CDR2 SQIVND (reference sequence). This CDR3 is 13 amino acids long. CDR3: CAIPGQGSYEQYF. The CDR3 coding sequence is TGTGCCATCCCGGGACAGGGGTCGTACGAGCAGTACTTC. The full variable domain, in which reference TRBV19 and TRBJ2-7 provide the parts outside the CDR3, is DGGITQSPKYLFRKEGQNVTLSCEQNLNHDAMYWYRQDPGQGLRLIYYSQIVNDFQKGDIAEGYSVSREKKESFPLTVTSAQKNPTAFYLCAIPGQGSYEQYFGPGTRLTVT.

The chain has TRBV27 and TRBJ1-1, with TRBD1 matching over 9 bases. This CDR3 region has 16 residues. Germline V lookup: CDR1 MNHEY, CDR2 SMNVEV (reference sequence). V shed 3 bases, J shed 4 bases, and the junction held 9 bases outside the gene matches. CDR3 nucleotide sequence: TGTGCCAGCAGTTTCCCCTCTGACAGGGGGACCACTGAAGCTTTCTTT. Protein: CASSFPSDRGTTEAFF.

The sample holds a few counts of this clone. The rearrangement uses TRBV29-1 and TRBJ1-5; possible D gene TRBD1, 5 bases. V dropped 7 bases and J dropped 6 bases, with 19 bases sitting between them. The germline V gene encodes CDR1 SQVTM and CDR2 ANQGSEA. This CDR3 has 14 residues. For the CDR3, the DNA is TGCAGCGCCTGGACGCAGGGTCTGGGTCAGCCCCAGCATTTT. Encoded protein: CSAWTQGLGQPQHF.

The chain couples TRBV19 to TRBJ1-5; the match to TRBD1 covers 8 bases. The CDR3 covers 14 residues. V shed 8 bases, J shed 4 bases, and the junction held 7 bases outside the gene matches. The germline V gene encodes CDR1 LNHDA and CDR2 SQIVND (reference sequence). CDR3 nucleotides: TGTGCCAGTGAACTCGGACAGGGTAATCAGCCCCAGCATTTT. Translated: CASELGQGNQPQHF.

This chain connects TRBV5-1 to TRBJ2-5, with 11 bases identical to TRBD2. Unmatched junction bases numbered 7, after V lost 1 base and J lost 5 bases. Germline V gene lookup returns CDR1 SGHRS and CDR2 YFSETQ. The CDR3 is 16 residues long. CDR3 loop: CASSLMASGRMETQYF. The CDR3 DNA follows: TGCGCCAGCAGCTTGATGGCTAGCGGGAGGATGGAGACCCAGTACTTC.

The chain joins TRBV15 to TRBJ1-4, with unresolved D. The germline V gene has CDR1 LNHNV and CDR2 YYDKDF (reference sequence). V lost 8 bases and J lost 7, with 11 bases in between. The CDR3 contains 12 residues. The DNA of the CDR3 is TGTGCCACCGGGTATGAGGTTGAAAAACTGTTTTTT. The encoded protein is CATGYEVEKLFF.

V is TRBV15 and J is TRBJ2-1, with D perhaps matching TRBD1 (5 bases). CDR1 is LNHNV and CDR2 is YYDKDF in the germline V gene (reference sequence). There are 12 residues in the CDR3. V gave up 6 bases and J gave up 7 bases, with 10 bases separating them. The CDR3 bases are TGTGCCACCAGTTCTCAGGGAAATGAGCAGTTCTTC. Its protein is CATSSQGNEQFF.

V and J are TRBV14 and TRBJ2-5; a possible D gene is TRBD1 (6 bases). This CDR3 contains 16 residues. Trimming removed 2 bases from V and 0 bases from J, with 13 bases in between. CDR1 SGHDN and CDR2 FVKESK come from the germline V gene. Here the CDR3 reads CASSQLGRGNQETQYF. In DNA form, the CDR3 reads TGTGCCAGCAGCCAACTCGGCAGGGGTAACCAAGAGACCCAGTACTTC.

This clone was counted a few times. The rearrangement uses TRBV11-2 and TRBJ1-5; weak D call: TRBD1 (6 bases). Deletions cut 5 bases from V and 5 bases from J, with 10 bases between. From germline, CDR1 is SGHAT and CDR2 FQNNGV. The CDR3 has 13 amino acids. Written as DNA, the CDR3 is TGTGCCAGCAGCCTGGGGGCGGATCAGCCCCAGCATTTT. Encoded protein: CASSLGADQPQHF.

CDR3 protein: CATRGTSLGEQYF. As DNA, the CDR3 is TGTGCCACCCGGGGGACTAGTCTGGGCGAGCAGTACTTC. The chain is built from TRBV10-3 and TRBJ2-7; 8 bases fit TRBD2. Germline V gene lookup returns CDR1 ENHRY and CDR2 SYGVKD. The V segment lost 10 bases and the J segment 6 bases; nucleotides outside the gene matches: 11. The CDR3 is 13 amino acids.

V gene TRBV6-4 combines with J gene TRBJ1-1; D unresolved. CDR1 is MRHNA and CDR2 is SNTAGT in the germline V gene. This CDR3 spans 13 amino acids. Trimming removed 5 bases at V and 1 base at J, with 8 bases between. CDR3 sequence (DNA): TGTGCCAGCAGTTTACACCCGAACACTGAAGCTTTCTTT. Translation: CASSLHPNTEAFF.

The chain has TRBV18 and TRBJ2-2, with 11 bases matching TRBD2. Germline values: CDR1 KGHSH, CDR2 LQKENI. The CDR3 has 18 amino acids. J was trimmed by 1 base and V by 6 bases; bases with no gene match: 10. The CDR3, as DNA: TGTGCCAGCTCGCCCCTCCCTCTAGCGGGAGGGAACACCGGGGAGCTGTTTTTT. Protein: CASSPLPLAGGNTGELFF.

This rearrangement joins TRBV7-3 to TRBJ2-2; the match to TRBD2 covers 7 bases. CDR3 length: 14 residues. Trimming at V came to 4 bases and at J to 2 bases, leaving 1 base not matched to a gene. Germline V CDR1 and CDR2: SGHTA, FQGTGA. The CDR3 DNA is TGTGCCAGCAGCTCGGGGGGAAACACCGGGGAGCTGTTTTTT. This sequence encodes CASSSGGNTGELFF. Full variable domain (missing parts from reference TRBV7-3 and TRBJ2-2): GAGVSQTPSNKVTEKGKYVELRCDPISGHTALYWYRQSLGQGPEFLIYFQGTGAADDSGLPNDRFFAVRPEGSVSTLKIQRTERGDSAVYLCASSSGGNTGELFFGEGSRLTVL.

CDR3 coding DNA: TGTGCCAGCAGCTTCGGGGATCTCTCATGGCCGCAGCAGTTCTTC. Protein product: CASSFGDLSWPQQFF. The chain is built from TRBV11-2 and TRBJ2-1, with TRBD2 as a possible D gene (5 bases). V gave up 3 bases and J gave up 11 bases, with 20 bases separating them. Germline-derived CDR1 and CDR2 are SGHAT and FQNNGV. The CDR3 is 15 amino acids. The entire variable domain, with the rest obtained from reference TRBV11-2 and TRBJ2-1, is as follows: EAGVAQSPRYKIIEKRQSVAFWCNPISGHATLYWYQQILGQGPKLLIQFQNNGVVDDSQLPKDRFSAERLKGVDSTLKIQPAKLEDSAVYLCASSFGDLSWPQQFFGPGTRLTVL.

V gene TRBV6-6 combines with J gene TRBJ1-5; D unresolved. The CDR3 loop spans 15 amino acids. Germline CDR1 MNHNY, CDR2 SVGAGI (reference sequence). V was cut by 7 bases and J by 3 bases, with 16 bases left in between. This chain's CDR3 is CASTGSMSDNQPQHF. The CDR3, as DNA: TGTGCCAGCACCGGGTCAATGTCGGACAATCAGCCCCAGCATTTT.

V is TRBV10-1 and J is TRBJ2-7; 8 positions agree with TRBD2. The CDR3 totals 16 residues. The germline gives CDR1 WNHNN, CDR2 SYGVQD (reference sequence). V lost 5 bases, J lost 2 bases, and 11 bases stayed unmatched. The CDR3 DNA is TGCGCCAGCAGTCCGGACCGGACTAGCCGACCCTACGAGCAGTACTTC. Protein: CASSPDRTSRPYEQYF.

The chain has TRBV5-1 and TRBJ2-3, with D perhaps matching TRBD2 (6 bases). The germline CDR1 and CDR2 sequences are SGHRS and YFSETQ. V gave up 4 bases and J gave up 6 bases, with 18 bases separating them. CDR3 length: 15 residues. The CDR3 sequence: CASSPGSGPSDTQYF. CDR3 coding DNA: TGCGCCAGCAGCCCCGGGAGCGGCCCCTCGGATACGCAGTATTTT. Full variable domain (missing parts from reference TRBV5-1 and TRBJ2-3): KAGVTQTPRYLIKTRGQQVTLSCSPISGHRSVSWYQQTPGQGLQFLFEYFSETQRNKGNFPGRFSGRQFSNSRSEMNVSTLELGDSALYLCASSPGSGPSDTQYFGPGTRLTVL.

The CDR3 region is CASKTESNQPQHF. The CDR3 bases are TGTGCCAGCAAGACAGAGAGCAATCAGCCCCAGCATTTT. The rearrangement links TRBV28 to TRBJ1-5; possibly TRBD1 for D (5 bases). V lost 7 bases and J 1 base, leaving 8 bases between the germline ends. CDR3 length: 13 residues. Germline V gene data show CDR1 as MDHEN and CDR2 as SYDVKM.

The chain employs TRBV28 and TRBJ1-2, with D possibly matching TRBD1 (5 bases). CDR3 length: 14 amino acids. Germline CDR1 MDHEN, CDR2 SYDVKM. Trimming took 6 bases from V and 6 from J, leaving 17 bases between them. This CDR3 reads CASRGGEIRDGYTF. The CDR3, as DNA: TGTGCCAGCAGGGGGGGGGAGATTAGGGATGGCTACACCTTC.